These 2 T cell receptor beta chains originate from one sample sequenced in a study of shared clonotypes between healthy human individuals. TCRdb keeps only in-frame clones here, not all; method: immunoSEQ multiplex PCR. The data contain fewer than 2.5 million clones, roughly 93% of them singletons. The sequenced sample was naive CD4+ T cells from PBMCs. Subset: CD45RA+ positively selected. The receptors were gathered from a man younger than 35 in good health. Some clones in this sample may be carry-over from other donors' samples.

This sequence joins TRBV5-1 and TRBJ2-1, with a tentative D call TRBD1 (6 bases). Trimming removed 4 bases at V and 7 bases at J, with 18 bases between. This CDR3 spans 15 amino acids. The V gene's germline CDR1 is SGHRS and CDR2 YFSETQ. Here the CDR3 reads CASSERGSSINEQFF. The CDR3 nucleotides read TGCGCCAGCAGCGAGAGGGGGTCCTCGATTAATGAGCAGTTCTTC.

This chain connects TRBV21-1 to TRBJ2-7; the table's TRBD2 call for D was not verified on the DNA. TRBV21-1 is listed as a pseudogene. This CDR3 is built from 17 residues. The CDR3 DNA reads as TGTGCCAGCAGCAAAGAAATACCCCGGGTCCGTACCTACGAGCAGTACTTC. Translating gives CASSKEIPRVRTYEQYF.